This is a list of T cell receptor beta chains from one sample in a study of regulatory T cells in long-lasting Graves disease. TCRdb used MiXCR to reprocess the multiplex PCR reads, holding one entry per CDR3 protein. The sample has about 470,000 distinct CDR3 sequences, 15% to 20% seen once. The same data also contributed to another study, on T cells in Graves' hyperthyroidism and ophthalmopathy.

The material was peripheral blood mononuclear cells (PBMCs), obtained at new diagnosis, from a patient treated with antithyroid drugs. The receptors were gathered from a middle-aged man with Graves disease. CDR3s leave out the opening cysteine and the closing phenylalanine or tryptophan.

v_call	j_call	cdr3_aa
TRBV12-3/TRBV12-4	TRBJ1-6	ASSFGVGSPLH
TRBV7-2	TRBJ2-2	ASSLVGIRVLNTGELF
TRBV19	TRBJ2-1	ASSIVSRGGHEQF
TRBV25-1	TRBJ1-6	ASSETRDSNSPLH
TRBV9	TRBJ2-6	ASTLGGGQGANVLT
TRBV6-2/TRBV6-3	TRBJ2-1	ASSSGVFNEQF
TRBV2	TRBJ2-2	ASIVGEYTGELF
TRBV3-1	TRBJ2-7	ASSQDSSGIYEQY
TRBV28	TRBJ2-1	ASSTYLRDRVPEQF
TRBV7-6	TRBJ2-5	ASSPYVLGAGGETQY
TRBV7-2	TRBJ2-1	ASSHRTASQF
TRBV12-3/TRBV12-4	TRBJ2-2	ASSPGDRDGGELF
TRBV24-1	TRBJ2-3	ATSEFGLAATDTQY
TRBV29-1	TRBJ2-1	SVGLAGGNEQF
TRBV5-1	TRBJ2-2	ASSLRGRELF
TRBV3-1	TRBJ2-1	ASSQRPLGQDNEQF
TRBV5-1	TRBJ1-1	ASSFSTGSGNTEAF
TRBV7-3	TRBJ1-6	ASSKGPAYSPLH
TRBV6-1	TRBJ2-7	ASSRGTSPGEQY
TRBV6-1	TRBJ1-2	ATDRSSYGYT
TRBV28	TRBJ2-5	ASSKGGGGTQY
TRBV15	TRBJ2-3	ATSPSKNTDTQY
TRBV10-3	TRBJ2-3	ASGSGLRDTQY
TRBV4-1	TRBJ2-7	ASSRRQGHEQY
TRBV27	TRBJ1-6	ASSLGGRVTHSPLH
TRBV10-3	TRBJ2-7	AISNREGGEQY
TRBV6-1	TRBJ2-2	ASSPLALRGAGELF
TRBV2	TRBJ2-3	ASSEVPGGLFTDTQY
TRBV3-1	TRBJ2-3	ASSQDSRPTSGRPDTQY
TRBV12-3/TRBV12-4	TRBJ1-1	ASSLGQTFTEAF
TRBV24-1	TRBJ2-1	ATSDPGTSGSGYNEQF
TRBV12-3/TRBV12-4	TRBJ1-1	ASSQSKGTEAF
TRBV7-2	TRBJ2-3	ASTSSTSDDTQY
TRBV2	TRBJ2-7	ASSATRSYEQY
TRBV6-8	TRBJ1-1	ASSPGTVLNPGMRTEAF
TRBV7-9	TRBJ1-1	ASSRRGRATEAF
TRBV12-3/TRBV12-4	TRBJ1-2	ASSPFQVNYGYT